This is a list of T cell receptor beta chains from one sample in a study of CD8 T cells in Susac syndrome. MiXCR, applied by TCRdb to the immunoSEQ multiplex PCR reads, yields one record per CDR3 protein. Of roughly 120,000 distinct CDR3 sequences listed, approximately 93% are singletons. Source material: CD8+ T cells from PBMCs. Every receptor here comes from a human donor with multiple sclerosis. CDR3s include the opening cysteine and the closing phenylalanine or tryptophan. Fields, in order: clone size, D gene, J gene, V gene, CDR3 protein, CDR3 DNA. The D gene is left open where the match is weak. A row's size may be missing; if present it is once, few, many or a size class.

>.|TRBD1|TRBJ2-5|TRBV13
CASSLRQGARETQYF
TGTGCCAGCAGCCTACGACAGGGGGCGCGGGAGACCCAGTACTTC
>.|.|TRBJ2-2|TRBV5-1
CASTQTGELFF
TGCGCCAGCACCCAAACGGGGGAGCTGTTTTTT
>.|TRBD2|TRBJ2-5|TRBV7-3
CASSLRTSGSPRPQETQYF
TGTGCCAGCAGCTTGAGGACTAGCGGGAGTCCTCGACCTCAAGAGACCCAGTACTTC
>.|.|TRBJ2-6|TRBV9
CASSTSGAGANVLTF
TGTGCCAGCAGCACGTCGGGGGCTGGGGCCAACGTCCTGACTTTC
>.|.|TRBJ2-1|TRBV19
CASSIYAGRMQFF
TGTGCCAGTAGTATATATGCAGGGAGGATGCAGTTCTTC
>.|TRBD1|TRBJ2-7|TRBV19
CASSTESGGSYEQYF
TGTGCCAGTAGTACTGAGTCAGGGGGCTCCTACGAGCAGTACTTC
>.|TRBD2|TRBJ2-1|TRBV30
CAWSAWTSGGNEQFF
TGTGCCTGGAGTGCCTGGACTAGCGGGGGCAATGAGCAGTTCTTC
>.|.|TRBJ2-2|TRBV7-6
CASSGGPGTGELFF
TGTGCCAGCAGCGGGGGGCCCGGCACCGGGGAGCTGTTTTTT
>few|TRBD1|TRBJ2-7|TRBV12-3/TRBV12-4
CASSSGTGIRREQYF
TGTGCCAGCAGTTCCGGGACAGGGATCCGGCGTGAGCAGTACTTC
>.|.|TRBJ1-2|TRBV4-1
CASSASRGFYGYTF
TGCGCCAGCAGCGCGTCAAGGGGATTCTATGGCTACACCTTC
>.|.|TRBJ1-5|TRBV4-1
CASSPRGGTSNQPQHF
TGCGCCAGCAGCCCAAGGGGGGGGACTAGCAATCAGCCCCAGCATTTT
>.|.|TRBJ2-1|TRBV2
CASSDLGSSYNEQFF
TGTGCCAGCAGTGATTTGGGAAGCTCCTACAATGAGCAGTTCTTC
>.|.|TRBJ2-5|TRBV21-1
CASSKVGQIDHYETQYF
TGTGCCAGCAGCAAGGTGGGACAGATCGACCACTACGAGACCCAGTACTTC
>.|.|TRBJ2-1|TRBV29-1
CSVEAWRNSSYNEQFF
TGCAGCGTTGAAGCTTGGCGGAATAGCTCCTACAATGAGCAGTTCTTC
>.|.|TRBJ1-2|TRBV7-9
CASSPGRTEANYGYTF
TGTGCCAGCAGCCCGGGGCGGACGGAGGCAAACTATGGCTACACCTTC
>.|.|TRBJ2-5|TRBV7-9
CASSLSREGETQYF
TGTGCCAGCAGCTTATCCAGGGAAGGAGAGACCCAGTACTTC
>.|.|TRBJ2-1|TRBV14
CASSPPRYNEQFF
TGTGCCAGCAGCCCCCCGAGATACAATGAGCAGTTCTTC
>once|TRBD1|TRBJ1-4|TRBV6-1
CASSETGTEDEKLFF
TGTGCCAGCAGTGAGACCGGGACAGAAGATGAAAAACTGTTTTTT
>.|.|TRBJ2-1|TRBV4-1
CASSQELGQSYNEQFF
TGCGCCAGCAGCCAAGAGTTGGGACAATCCTACAATGAGCAGTTCTTC
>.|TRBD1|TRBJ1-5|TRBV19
CASRTFWRGGSQPQHF
TGTGCCAGTAGAACTTTCTGGAGAGGGGGCAGTCAGCCCCAGCATTTT
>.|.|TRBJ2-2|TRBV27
CASSFGGIHRELFF
TGTGCCAGCAGTTTTGGGGGAATACACCGGGAGCTGTTTTTT
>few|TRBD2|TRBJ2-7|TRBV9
CASSVGLASYEQYF
TGTGCCAGCAGCGTAGGACTAGCTTCCTACGAGCAGTACTTC
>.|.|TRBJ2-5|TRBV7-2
CASSHLGGSQETQYF
TGTGCCAGCAGCCACCTCGGGGGAAGCCAAGAGACCCAGTACTTC
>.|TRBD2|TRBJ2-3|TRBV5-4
CASSSLAGGEDTQYF
TGTGCCAGCAGCTCTCTAGCGGGGGGAGAAGATACGCAGTATTTT
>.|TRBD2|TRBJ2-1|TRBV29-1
CSVEARLAGEGEQFF
TGCAGCGTTGAGGCCCGTCTAGCGGGAGAGGGTGAGCAGTTCTTC
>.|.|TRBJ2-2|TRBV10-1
CASSAVGTGELFF
TGCGCCAGCAGCGCCGTTGGGACCGGGGAGCTGTTTTTT
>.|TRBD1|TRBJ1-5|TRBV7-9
CASSLTGGQPQHF
TGTGCCAGCAGCTTGACAGGGGGTCAGCCCCAGCATTTT
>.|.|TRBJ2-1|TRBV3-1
CASSAKDRFWDNEQFF
TGTGCCAGCAGCGCAAAAGACAGGTTTTGGGACAATGAGCAGTTCTTC
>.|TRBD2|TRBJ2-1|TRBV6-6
CASSGRTSDNEQFF
TGTGCCAGCAGTGGCCGGACTAGCGATAATGAGCAGTTCTTC
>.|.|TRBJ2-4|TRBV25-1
CASSDAPVGAKNIQYF
TGTGCCAGCAGTGATGCCCCGGTTGGGGCCAAAAACATTCAGTACTTC
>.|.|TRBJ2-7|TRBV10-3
CAISEGGREQYF
TGTGCCATCAGTGAAGGGGGACGCGAGCAGTACTTC
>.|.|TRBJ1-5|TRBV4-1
CASSRRVPRPQHF
TGCGCCAGCAGCCGCCGGGTGCCAAGGCCCCAGCATTTT
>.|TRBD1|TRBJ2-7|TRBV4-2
CASSTLDGTGMYEQYF
TGTGCCAGCAGCACCCTGGACGGGACAGGGATGTACGAGCAGTACTTC
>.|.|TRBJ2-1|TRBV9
CASSGIINEQFF
TGTGCCAGCAGCGGAATTATAAATGAGCAGTTCTTC
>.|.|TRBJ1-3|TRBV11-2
CASRGGGLGNTIYF
TGTGCCAGCCGGGGCGGGGGCCTTGGAAACACCATATATTTT
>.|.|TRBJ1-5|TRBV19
CASSSGQLNQPQHF
TGTGCCAGTAGCTCGGGACAACTCAATCAGCCCCAGCATTTT
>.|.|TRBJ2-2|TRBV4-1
CASSQAGAGYTGELFF
TGCGCCAGCAGCCAAGCTGGGGCGGGTTACACCGGGGAGCTGTTTTTT
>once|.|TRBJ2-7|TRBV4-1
CASSQGQNYEQYF
TGCGCCAGCAGCCAAGGGCAGAACTACGAGCAGTACTTC
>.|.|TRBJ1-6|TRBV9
CASSATSMGNNSPLHF
TGTGCCAGCAGCGCGACAAGTATGGGGAATAATTCACCCCTCCACTTT